The 18 T cell receptor beta chains presented below share a single source sample, sequenced in a study of T cells expressing NK-cell markers. Reprocessing the 5' RACE reads, TCRdb reports a single entry for every CDR3 protein and omits DNA. With 150,000 to 160,000 distinct CDR3 sequences in the sample, the ten largest clones hold roughly 35%. The specimen sequenced was blood T cells: a sorted CD56 or NKG2C T cell subset, CD4+ or CD8+ T cells, or bulk PBMC T cells (not recorded which). The receptors were gathered from a woman aged 45 to 65 in good health.

V usage is TRBV19 and J usage is TRBJ2-1; no DNA is available, so the TRBD2 call from TCRdb remains unchecked. The CDR3 contains 14 residues. Germline values: CDR1 LNHDA, CDR2 SQIVND (reference sequence). The CDR3 sequence: CASKVVISEGEQFF.

This chain uses TRBV12-3 or TRBV12-4 with TRBJ1-1. The CDR3 sequence is 13 residues long. The CDR3 spells CASLGNWNTEAFF.

This chain links TRBV24-1 with TRBJ2-6; TCRdb gives TRBD1 as the D gene, but with no DNA this cannot be confirmed. The germline V gene encodes CDR1 KGHDR and CDR2 SFDVKD. The CDR3 runs to 17 residues. CDR3 sequence: CATSDSKGGRGANVLTF.

The chain links TRBV20-1 to TRBJ2-1; TCRdb's assignment of TRBD1 cannot be checked, as there is no DNA. In germline, CDR1 is DFQATT, CDR2 SNEGSKA (reference sequence). CDR3 size: 15 residues. Here the CDR3 reads CSARGLPGVGGEQFF.

The chain joins TRBV11-3 to TRBJ2-2; TCRdb designates TRBD1, a call that cannot be tested without DNA. CDR3 length equals 14 residues. Germline V gene lookup returns CDR1 SGHNT and CDR2 YENEEA. The CDR3 here is CASSTRTGAGELFF.

This chain connects TRBV11-2 to TRBJ2-3; TCRdb reports TRBD2, a call that lacks DNA to check it against. CDR1 SGHAT and CDR2 FQNNGV come from the germline V gene. The CDR3 is 15 amino acids. CDR3 in amino acids: CASSFSGRAQDTQYF.

V usage is TRBV2 and J usage is TRBJ1-1. Germline-derived CDR1 and CDR2 are SNHLY and FYNNEI. The CDR3 extends over 16 amino acids. CDR3 sequence: CASAEGPWPGNTEAFF.

The chain combines TRBV6-4 with TRBJ2-1; TCRdb indicates TRBD1, and absent DNA this call remains unverified. CDR1 and CDR2 from the germline V gene are MRHNA and SNTAGT. This CDR3 spans 14 amino acids. CDR3 residues: CASSKRDTYNEQFF.

V is TRBV7-8 and J is TRBJ1-1. Germline CDR1 reads SGHVS; CDR2 reads FQNEAQ. The CDR3 extends over 14 amino acids. The CDR3 sequence: CASSPQGSNTEAFF. The full variable domain, in which reference TRBV7-8 and TRBJ1-1 provide the parts outside the CDR3, is GAGVSQSPRYKVAKRGQDVALRCDPISGHVSLFWYQQALGQGPEFLTYFQNEAQLDKSGLPSDRFFAERPEGSVSTLKIQRTQQEDSAVYLCASSPQGSNTEAFFGQGTRLTVV.

The V and J genes are TRBV24-1 and TRBJ2-1; the TCRdb call, TRBD2, lacks DNA for checking. The CDR3 is 13 amino acids. Germline CDR1 and CDR2: KGHDR and SFDVKD. This CDR3 is CATAGLVTNEQFF.

The V gene is TRBV7-9, the J gene TRBJ2-1; with no DNA, the TCRdb D assignment of TRBD2 cannot be verified. The CDR3 covers 15 residues. Looked up from germline, CDR1 is SEHNR and CDR2 is FQNEAQ (reference sequence). CDR3 region: CASSPSGSNPGEQFF.

The chain links TRBV19 to TRBJ2-7. Germline CDR1 and CDR2: LNHDA and SQIVND (reference sequence). The CDR3 spans 13 residues. CDR3 region: CASSISLAHEQYF.

The rearrangement links TRBV3-1 to TRBJ2-7; TCRdb's D gene call, TRBD2, goes unchecked for lack of DNA. This CDR3 spans 16 amino acids. Germline V gene lookup returns CDR1 LGHDT and CDR2 YNNKEL (reference sequence). CDR3 in amino acids: CASSQGGERYSYEQYF.

This chain joins TRBV29-1 and TRBJ2-3; the D gene TCRdb calls, TRBD1, cannot be checked with no DNA. Germline-derived CDR1 and CDR2 are SQVTM and ANQGSEA. The CDR3 sequence is 17 residues long. The CDR3 sequence is CSVDSGVAGGYRDTQYF.

The rearrangement joins TRBV4-2 to TRBJ2-1; the TRBD2 assignment by TCRdb is unverifiable without DNA. The CDR3 loop spans 16 amino acids. Germline V gene sequence: CDR1 LGHNA, CDR2 YNFKEQ. The CDR3 loop is CASSQASTSSYNEQFF.

This CDR3 reads CASSQALRPRNEQFF. This sequence joins TRBV4-1 and TRBJ2-1; no DNA is available, so the TRBD2 call from TCRdb remains unchecked. This CDR3 has 15 residues. From germline, CDR1 is MGHRA and CDR2 YSYEKL.

The gene calls are TRBV2 and TRBJ2-1; TCRdb's assignment of TRBD1 cannot be checked, as there is no DNA. The germline V gene has CDR1 SNHLY and CDR2 FYNNEI. There are 13 residues in the CDR3. CDR3 residues: CASSDRAYNEQFF.

The chain carries TRBV4-1 and TRBJ2-1; TCRdb returns TRBD1, unconfirmable since there is no DNA. Germline V gene lookup returns CDR1 MGHRA and CDR2 YSYEKL. The CDR3 runs 13 residues. The CDR3 spells CASSPPGANEQFF.